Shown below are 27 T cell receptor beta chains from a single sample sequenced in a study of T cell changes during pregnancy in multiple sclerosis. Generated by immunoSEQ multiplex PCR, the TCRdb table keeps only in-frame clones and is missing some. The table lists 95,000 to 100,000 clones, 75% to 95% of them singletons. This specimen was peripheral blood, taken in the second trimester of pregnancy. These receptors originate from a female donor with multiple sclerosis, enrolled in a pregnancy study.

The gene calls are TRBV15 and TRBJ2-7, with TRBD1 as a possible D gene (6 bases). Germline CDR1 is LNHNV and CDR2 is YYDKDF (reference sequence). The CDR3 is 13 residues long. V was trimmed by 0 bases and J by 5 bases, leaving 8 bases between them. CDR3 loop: CATSRDGGHEQYF. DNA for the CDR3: TGTGCCACCAGCAGAGATGGGGGCCACGAGCAGTACTTC.

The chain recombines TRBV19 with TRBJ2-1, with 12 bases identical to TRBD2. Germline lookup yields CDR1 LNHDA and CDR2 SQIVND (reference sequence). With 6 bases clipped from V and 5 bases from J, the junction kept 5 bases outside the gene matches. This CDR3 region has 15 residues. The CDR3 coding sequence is TGTGCCAGTAGCCCTAGGACTAGCGGGAACAATGAGCAGTTCTTC. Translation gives CASSPRTSGNNEQFF.

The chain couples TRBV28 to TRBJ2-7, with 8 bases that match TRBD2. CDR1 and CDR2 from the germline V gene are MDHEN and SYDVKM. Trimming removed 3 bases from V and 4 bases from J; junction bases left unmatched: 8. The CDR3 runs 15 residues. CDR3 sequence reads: CASSFSRGVRYEQYF. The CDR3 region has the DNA TGTGCCAGCAGTTTTTCGCGGGGGGTTAGATACGAGCAGTACTTC. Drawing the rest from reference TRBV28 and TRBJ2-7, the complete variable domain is DVKVTQSSRYLVKRTGEKVFLECVQDMDHENMFWYRQDPGLGLRLIYFSYDVKMKEKGDIPEGYSVSREKKERFSLILESASTNQTSMYLCASSFSRGVRYEQYFGPGTRLTVT.

CDR3 nucleotides: TGTGCCAGTAGAATCAGGGGTTCCGACACTGAAGCTTTCTTT. Residues: CASRIRGSDTEAFF. This chain uses TRBV19 with TRBJ1-1, with D perhaps TRBD1 (6 bases). CDR3 length equals 14 residues. Trimming left V 6 bases short and J 3 bases short, with 14 bases between. Per germline, CDR1 LNHDA and CDR2 SQIVND (reference sequence).

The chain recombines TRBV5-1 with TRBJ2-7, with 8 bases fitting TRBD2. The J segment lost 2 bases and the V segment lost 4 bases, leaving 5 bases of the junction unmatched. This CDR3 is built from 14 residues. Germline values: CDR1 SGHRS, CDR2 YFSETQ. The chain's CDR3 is CASSGSGGAYEQYF. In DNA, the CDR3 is TGCGCCAGCAGCGGAAGCGGGGGCGCCTACGAGCAGTACTTC.

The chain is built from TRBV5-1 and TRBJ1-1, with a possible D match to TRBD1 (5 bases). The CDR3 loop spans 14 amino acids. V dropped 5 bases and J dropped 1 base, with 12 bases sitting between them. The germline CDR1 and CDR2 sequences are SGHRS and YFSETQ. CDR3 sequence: CASRYDRQNTEAFF. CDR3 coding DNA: TGCGCCAGCAGGTACGACAGACAGAACACTGAAGCTTTCTTT. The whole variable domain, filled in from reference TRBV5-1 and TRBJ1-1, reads KAGVTQTPRYLIKTRGQQVTLSCSPISGHRSVSWYQQTPGQGLQFLFEYFSETQRNKGNFPGRFSGRQFSNSRSEMNVSTLELGDSALYLCASRYDRQNTEAFFGQGTRLTVV.

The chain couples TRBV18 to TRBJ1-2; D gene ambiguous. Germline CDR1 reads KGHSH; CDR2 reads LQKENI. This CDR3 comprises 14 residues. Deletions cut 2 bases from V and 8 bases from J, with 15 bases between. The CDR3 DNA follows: TGTGCCAGCTCACCATTGGAAGGAGTTCAAGGCTACACCTTC. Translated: CASSPLEGVQGYTF.

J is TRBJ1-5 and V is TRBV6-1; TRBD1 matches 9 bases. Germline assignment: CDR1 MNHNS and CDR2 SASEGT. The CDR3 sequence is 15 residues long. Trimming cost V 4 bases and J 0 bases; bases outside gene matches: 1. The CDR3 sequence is CASSGDRVSNQPQHF. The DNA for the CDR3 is TGTGCCAGCAGTGGGGACAGGGTTAGCAATCAGCCCCAGCATTTT.

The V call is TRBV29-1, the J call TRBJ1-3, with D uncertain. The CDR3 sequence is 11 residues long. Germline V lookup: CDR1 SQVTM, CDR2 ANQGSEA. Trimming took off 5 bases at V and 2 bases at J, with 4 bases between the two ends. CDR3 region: CSVLTGNTIYF. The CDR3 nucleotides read TGCAGCGTTTTAACTGGAAACACCATATATTTT.

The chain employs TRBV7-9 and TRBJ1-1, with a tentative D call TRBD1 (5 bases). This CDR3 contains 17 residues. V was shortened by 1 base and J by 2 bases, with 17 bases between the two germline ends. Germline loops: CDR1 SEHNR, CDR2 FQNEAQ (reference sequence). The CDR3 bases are TGTGCCAGCAGCTTAGAAGCGGGACCGCTGCGTAACACTGAAGCTTTCTTT. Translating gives CASSLEAGPLRNTEAFF. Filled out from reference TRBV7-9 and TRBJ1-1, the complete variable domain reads DTGVSQNPRHKITKRGQNVTFRCDPISEHNRLYWYRQTLGQGPEFLTYFQNEAQLEKSRLLSDRFSAERPKGSFSTLEIQRTEQGDSAMYLCASSLEAGPLRNTEAFFGQGTRLTVV.

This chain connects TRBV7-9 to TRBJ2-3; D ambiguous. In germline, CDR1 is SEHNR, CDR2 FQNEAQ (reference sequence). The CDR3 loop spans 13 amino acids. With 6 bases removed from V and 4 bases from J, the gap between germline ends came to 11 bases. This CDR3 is CASRPAFADTQYF. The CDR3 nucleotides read TGTGCCAGCAGACCCGCGTTTGCAGATACGCAGTATTTT.

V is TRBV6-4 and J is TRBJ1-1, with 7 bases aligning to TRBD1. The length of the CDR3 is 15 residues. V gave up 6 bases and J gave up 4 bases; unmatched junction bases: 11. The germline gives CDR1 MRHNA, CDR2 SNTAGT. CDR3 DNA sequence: TGTGCCAGCAGGCCCTCTACAGGGGCTGGCACTGAAGCTTTCTTT. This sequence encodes CASRPSTGAGTEAFF.

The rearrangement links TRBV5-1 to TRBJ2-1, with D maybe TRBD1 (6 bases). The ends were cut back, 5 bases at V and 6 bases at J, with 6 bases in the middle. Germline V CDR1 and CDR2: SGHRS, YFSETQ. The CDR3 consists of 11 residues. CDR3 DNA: TGCGCCAGCAGGACAGGCAATGAGCAGTTCTTC. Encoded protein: CASRTGNEQFF.

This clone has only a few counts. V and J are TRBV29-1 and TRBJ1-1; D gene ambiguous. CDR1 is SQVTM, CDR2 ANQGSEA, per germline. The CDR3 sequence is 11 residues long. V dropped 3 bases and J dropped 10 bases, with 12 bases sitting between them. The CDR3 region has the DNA TGCAGCGTTGAGGATCCAGCGTTAGCTTTCTTT. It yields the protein CSVEDPALAFF. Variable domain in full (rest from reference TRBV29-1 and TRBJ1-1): SAVISQKPSRDICQRGTSLTIQCQVDSQVTMMFWYRQQPGQSLTLIATANQGSEATYESGFVIDKFPISRPNLTFSTLTVSNMSPEDSSIYLCSVEDPALAFFGQGTRLTVV.

CDR3 in DNA: TGTGCCAGCAATGATGGCCTTCCGCTGGAGACCCAGTACTTC. Residues: CASNDGLPLETQYF. The chain recombines TRBV2 with TRBJ2-5; no firm D call. Trimming shortened V by 7 bases and J by 5 bases, and 17 bases separated the two germline ends. The germline CDR1 and CDR2 sequences are SNHLY and FYNNEI. This CDR3 contains 14 residues.

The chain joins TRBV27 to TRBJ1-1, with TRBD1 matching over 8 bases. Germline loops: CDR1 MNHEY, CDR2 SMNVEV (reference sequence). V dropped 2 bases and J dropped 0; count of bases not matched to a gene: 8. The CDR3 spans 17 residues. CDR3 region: CASSLISGGRLNTEAFF. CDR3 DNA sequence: TGTGCCAGCAGTTTAATTTCAGGGGGCAGACTGAACACTGAAGCTTTCTTT.

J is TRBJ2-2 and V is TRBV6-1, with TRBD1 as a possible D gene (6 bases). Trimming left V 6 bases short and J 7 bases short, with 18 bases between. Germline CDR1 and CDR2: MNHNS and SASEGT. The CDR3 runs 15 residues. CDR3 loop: CASSLKQGWSGELFF. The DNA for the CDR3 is TGTGCCAGCAGCCTTAAACAGGGATGGAGCGGGGAGCTGTTTTTT.

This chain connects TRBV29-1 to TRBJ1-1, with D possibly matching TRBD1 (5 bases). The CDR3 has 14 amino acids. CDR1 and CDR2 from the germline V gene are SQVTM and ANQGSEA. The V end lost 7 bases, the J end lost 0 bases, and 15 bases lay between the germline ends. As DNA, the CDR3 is TGCAGCGGGAGGGTCGGGGGAGTGAACACTGAAGCTTTCTTT. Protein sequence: CSGRVGGVNTEAFF.

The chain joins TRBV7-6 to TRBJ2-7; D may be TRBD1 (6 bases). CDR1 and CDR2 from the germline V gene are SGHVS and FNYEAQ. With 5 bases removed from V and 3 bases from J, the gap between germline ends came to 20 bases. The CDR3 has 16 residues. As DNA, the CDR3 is TGTGCCAGCAGCCCCGCGGCCAGGGGCCTACTCTACGAGCAGTACTTC. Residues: CASSPAARGLLYEQYF. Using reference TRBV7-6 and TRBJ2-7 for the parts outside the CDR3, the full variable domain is GAGVSQSPRYKVTKRGQDVALRCDPISGHVSLYWYRQALGQGPEFLTYFNYEAQQDKSGLPNDRFSAERPEGSISTLTIQRTEQRDSAMYRCASSPAARGLLYEQYFGPGTRLTVT.

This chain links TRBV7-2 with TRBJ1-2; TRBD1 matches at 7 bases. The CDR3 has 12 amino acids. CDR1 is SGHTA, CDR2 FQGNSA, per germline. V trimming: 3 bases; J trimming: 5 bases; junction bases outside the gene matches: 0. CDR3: CASSLTGYGYTF. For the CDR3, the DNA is TGTGCCAGCAGCTTGACAGGGTATGGCTACACCTTC. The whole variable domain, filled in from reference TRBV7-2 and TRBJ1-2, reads GAGVSQSPSNKVTEKGKDVELRCDPISGHTALYWYRQSLGQGLEFLIYFQGNSAPDKSGLPSDRFSAERTGGSVSTLTIQRTQQEDSAVYLCASSLTGYGYTFGSGTRLTVV.

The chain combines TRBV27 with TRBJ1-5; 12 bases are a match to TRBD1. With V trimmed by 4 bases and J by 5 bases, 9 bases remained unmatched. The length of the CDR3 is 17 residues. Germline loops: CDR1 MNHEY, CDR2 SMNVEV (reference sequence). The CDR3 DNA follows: TGTGCCAGCAGTTCCTCGGGACAGGGGGCTCCTTATCAGCCCCAGCATTTT. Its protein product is CASSSSGQGAPYQPQHF.

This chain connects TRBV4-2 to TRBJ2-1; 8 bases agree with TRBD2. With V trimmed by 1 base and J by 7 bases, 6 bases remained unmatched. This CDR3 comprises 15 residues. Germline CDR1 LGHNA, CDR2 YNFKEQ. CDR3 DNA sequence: TGTGCCAGCAGCCAAGGGGCTAGCGGGCCTAATGAGCAGTTCTTC. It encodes CASSQGASGPNEQFF.

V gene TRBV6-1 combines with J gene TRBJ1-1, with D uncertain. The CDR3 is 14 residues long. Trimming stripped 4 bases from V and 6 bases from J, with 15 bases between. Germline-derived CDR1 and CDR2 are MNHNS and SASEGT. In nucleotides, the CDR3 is TGTGCCAGCAGTGCCAACCGGGGAGGTGCTGAAGCTTTCTTT. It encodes CASSANRGGAEAFF.

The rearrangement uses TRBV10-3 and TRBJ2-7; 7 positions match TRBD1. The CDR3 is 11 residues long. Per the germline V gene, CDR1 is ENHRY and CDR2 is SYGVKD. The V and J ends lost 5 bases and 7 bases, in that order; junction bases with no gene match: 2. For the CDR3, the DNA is TGTGCCATCAGTAGGACAGGAGAGCAGTACTTC. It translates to CAISRTGEQYF.

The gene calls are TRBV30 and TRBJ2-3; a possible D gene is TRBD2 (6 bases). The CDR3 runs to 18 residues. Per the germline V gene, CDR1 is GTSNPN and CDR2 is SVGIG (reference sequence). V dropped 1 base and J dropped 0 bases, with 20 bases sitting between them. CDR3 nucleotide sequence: TGTGCCTGGAGTGGGGGAGGAATTTCGGAGCAGAGCACAGATACGCAGTATTTT. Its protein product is CAWSGGGISEQSTDTQYF.

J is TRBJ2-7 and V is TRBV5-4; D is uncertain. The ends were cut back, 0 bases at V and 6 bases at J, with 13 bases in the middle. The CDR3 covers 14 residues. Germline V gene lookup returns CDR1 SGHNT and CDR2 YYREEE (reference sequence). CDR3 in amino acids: CASSLAETPTEQYF. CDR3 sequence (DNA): TGTGCCAGCAGCTTGGCTGAGACTCCTACCGAGCAGTACTTC.

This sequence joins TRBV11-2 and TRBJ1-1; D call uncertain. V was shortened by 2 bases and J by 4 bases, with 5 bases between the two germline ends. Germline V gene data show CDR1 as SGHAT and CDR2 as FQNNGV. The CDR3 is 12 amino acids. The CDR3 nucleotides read TGTGCCAGCAGCTTATCAGGCACTGAAGCTTTCTTT. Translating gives CASSLSGTEAFF.